This is a list of T cell receptor beta chains from one sample in a study of CD8 T cells in Susac syndrome. TCRdb reprocessed the immunoSEQ multiplex PCR reads with MiXCR, giving one entry per CDR3 protein. In the table there are 150,000 to 200,000 distinct CDR3 sequences, approximately 94% of which are singletons. Sequencing was carried out using CD4+ T cells from PBMCs. The receptors derive from a human donor with Susac syndrome. The CDR3 runs from the conserved cysteine through the conserved F or W. The order of the fields is clone size, D gene, V gene, J gene, CDR3 DNA, CDR3 protein. The D gene is left open where the match is weak. Clone size is given for some rows only: seen once, a few or many times, or a class if the clone is expanded.

clone_size: -; d_call: TRBD2; v_call: TRBV30; j_call: TRBJ2-1; cdr3_nt: TGTGCCTGGACCCCGGGGGGAAACGCGCAGTTCTTC; cdr3_aa: CAWTPGGNAQFF
clone_size: -; d_call: TRBD1; v_call: TRBV27; j_call: TRBJ2-7; cdr3_nt: TGTGCCGCAGGGGGACAGGGTTTCTACGAGCAGTACTTC; cdr3_aa: CAAGGQGFYEQYF
clone_size: -; d_call: -; v_call: TRBV28; j_call: TRBJ2-1; cdr3_nt: TGTGCCAGCAGTTTTCAGGGACCTTCCATGAATGAGCAGTTCTTC; cdr3_aa: CASSFQGPSMNEQFF
clone_size: once; d_call: TRBD1; v_call: TRBV29-1; j_call: TRBJ2-2; cdr3_nt: TGCAGCGTTGTAAGACAGGGGAACGCCGGGGAGCTGTTTTTT; cdr3_aa: CSVVRQGNAGELFF
clone_size: -; d_call: -; v_call: TRBV20-1; j_call: TRBJ2-4; cdr3_nt: TGCAGTGCTACAGCCGAGACACTAGCCAAAAACATTCAGTACTTC; cdr3_aa: CSATAETLAKNIQYF
clone_size: once; d_call: TRBD2; v_call: TRBV3-1; j_call: TRBJ2-5; cdr3_nt: TGTGCCAGCAGCCAAGATCGGGAGGGGACGTTCCAAGAGACCCAGTACTTC; cdr3_aa: CASSQDREGTFQETQYF
clone_size: -; d_call: TRBD1; v_call: TRBV7-6; j_call: TRBJ1-1; cdr3_nt: TGTGCCAGCAGCTTAGGACAGGGGGCCGGTGAAGCTTTCTTT; cdr3_aa: CASSLGQGAGEAFF
clone_size: -; d_call: -; v_call: TRBV5-1; j_call: TRBJ2-7; cdr3_nt: TGCGCCAGCAGCTTGTTCCCTACCTACGAGCAGTACTTC; cdr3_aa: CASSLFPTYEQYF
clone_size: -; d_call: TRBD1; v_call: TRBV7-6; j_call: TRBJ2-1; cdr3_nt: TGTGCCAGCAGCCAAGAACTAGGACAGGGGTACAATGAGCAGTTCTTC; cdr3_aa: CASSQELGQGYNEQFF
clone_size: -; d_call: -; v_call: TRBV13; j_call: TRBJ1-3; cdr3_nt: TGTGCCAGCAGCTCGACAGGACCTGGAAACACCATATATTTT; cdr3_aa: CASSSTGPGNTIYF
clone_size: once; d_call: -; v_call: TRBV6-4; j_call: TRBJ2-7; cdr3_nt: TGTGCCAGCAGCCGAGACAGGAGCTCCTACGAGCAGTACTTC; cdr3_aa: CASSRDRSSYEQYF
clone_size: -; d_call: TRBD1; v_call: TRBV30; j_call: TRBJ2-7; cdr3_nt: TGTGCCTGGAGTGATCCTGGACAGGGCCTCTCCTACGAGCAGTACTTC; cdr3_aa: CAWSDPGQGLSYEQYF
clone_size: -; d_call: TRBD1; v_call: TRBV7-9; j_call: TRBJ1-1; cdr3_nt: TGTGCCAGCAGCACCACAGGGGGAGCCACTGAAGCTTTCTTT; cdr3_aa: CASSTTGGATEAFF
clone_size: -; d_call: -; v_call: TRBV24-1; j_call: TRBJ2-2; cdr3_nt: TGTGCCACCAGTGGAGTACCGAACACCGGGGAGCTGTTTTTT; cdr3_aa: CATSGVPNTGELFF
clone_size: -; d_call: -; v_call: TRBV5-1; j_call: TRBJ2-1; cdr3_nt: TGCGCCAGCAGCTCCACAGGGTCCCACAATGAGCAGTTCTTC; cdr3_aa: CASSSTGSHNEQFF
clone_size: -; d_call: TRBD1; v_call: TRBV30; j_call: TRBJ1-5; cdr3_nt: TGTGCCTGGAGAGTGACAGGGGCAGGCAATCAGCCCCAGCATTTT; cdr3_aa: CAWRVTGAGNQPQHF
clone_size: -; d_call: -; v_call: TRBV6-5; j_call: TRBJ2-1; cdr3_nt: TGTGCCAGCAGTTACGTTGGGAGCTCCTACAATGAGCAGTTCTTC; cdr3_aa: CASSYVGSSYNEQFF
clone_size: -; d_call: TRBD2; v_call: TRBV12-3/TRBV12-4; j_call: TRBJ2-5; cdr3_nt: TGTGCCAGCCGACTAGCGGGGGAGACCCAGTACTTC; cdr3_aa: CASRLAGETQYF
clone_size: -; d_call: TRBD1; v_call: TRBV24-1; j_call: TRBJ1-2; cdr3_nt: TGTGCCACCAGTGACCGCGGACAGGGAAAGATCAACTATGGCTACACCTTC; cdr3_aa: CATSDRGQGKINYGYTF
clone_size: -; d_call: -; v_call: TRBV7-3; j_call: TRBJ1-6; cdr3_nt: TGTGCCAGCAGCTTAAATCAGGCCGGAAGTTCACCCCTCCACTTT; cdr3_aa: CASSLNQAGSSPLHF
clone_size: -; d_call: -; v_call: TRBV7-8; j_call: TRBJ2-7; cdr3_nt: TGTGCCAGCAGAACGCCTGAAAGCTCCTACGAGCAGTACTTC; cdr3_aa: CASRTPESSYEQYF
clone_size: -; d_call: -; v_call: TRBV20-1; j_call: TRBJ1-4; cdr3_nt: TGCAGTGCGGCGCTTAATGAAAAACTGTTTTTT; cdr3_aa: CSAALNEKLFF
clone_size: -; d_call: -; v_call: TRBV5-1; j_call: TRBJ2-3; cdr3_nt: TGCGCCAGCAGCTTGGCCAGCCATCTTATGGATACGCAGTATTTT; cdr3_aa: CASSLASHLMDTQYF
clone_size: -; d_call: TRBD1; v_call: TRBV20-1; j_call: TRBJ1-3; cdr3_nt: TGCAGTGCTAGAAAGGGGGCAGTAACTGGAAACACCATATATTTT; cdr3_aa: CSARKGAVTGNTIYF
clone_size: few; d_call: -; v_call: TRBV12-3/TRBV12-4; j_call: TRBJ1-1; cdr3_nt: TGTGCCAGCAGTCTTATCGGAGGGAACACTGAAGCTTTCTTT; cdr3_aa: CASSLIGGNTEAFF
clone_size: -; d_call: TRBD1; v_call: TRBV30; j_call: TRBJ2-4; cdr3_nt: TGTGCCTGGGGGGGACAGGTAGCCAAAAACATTCAGTACTTC; cdr3_aa: CAWGGQVAKNIQYF
clone_size: -; d_call: -; v_call: TRBV2; j_call: TRBJ2-3; cdr3_nt: TGTGCCAGCAGTAAATCGCCCTACACAGATACGCAGTATTTT; cdr3_aa: CASSKSPYTDTQYF
clone_size: -; d_call: TRBD1; v_call: TRBV2; j_call: TRBJ1-2; cdr3_nt: TGTGCCAGCTATTCACACAGGGGCCGAAATTACGGCTATGGCTACACCTTC; cdr3_aa: CASYSHRGRNYGYGYTF
clone_size: -; d_call: TRBD1; v_call: TRBV6-5; j_call: TRBJ2-2; cdr3_nt: TGTGCCAGCAGCGTACAGGGGGCCCGGGAGCTGTTTTTT; cdr3_aa: CASSVQGARELFF
clone_size: once; d_call: -; v_call: TRBV5-5; j_call: TRBJ2-7; cdr3_nt: TGTGCCAGCAGCTTGTTGACGAAAAGGGGCTACGAGCAGTACTTC; cdr3_aa: CASSLLTKRGYEQYF
clone_size: -; d_call: -; v_call: TRBV18; j_call: TRBJ1-5; cdr3_nt: TGTGCCAGCTCACCCAGTGGCGATCAGGTTACGGGTCCCCAGCATTTT; cdr3_aa: CASSPSGDQVTGPQHF
clone_size: -; d_call: TRBD1; v_call: TRBV20-1; j_call: TRBJ1-5; cdr3_nt: TGCAGTGCTAGAGTCGGACAGGCCAATCAGCCCCAGCATTTT; cdr3_aa: CSARVGQANQPQHF
clone_size: -; d_call: -; v_call: TRBV5-1; j_call: TRBJ2-5; cdr3_nt: TGCGCCAGCAGCTTGGTCATGGAAGAGACCCAGTACTTC; cdr3_aa: CASSLVMEETQYF
clone_size: -; d_call: TRBD1; v_call: TRBV7-8; j_call: TRBJ2-7; cdr3_nt: TGTGCCAGCAGCCCGACAGGGGCCCTTACCTACGAGCAGTACTTC; cdr3_aa: CASSPTGALTYEQYF
clone_size: -; d_call: -; v_call: TRBV25-1; j_call: TRBJ2-4; cdr3_nt: TGTGCCAGCAGTGAATCAGGCAGAGAAAACATTCAGTACTTC; cdr3_aa: CASSESGRENIQYF
clone_size: -; d_call: -; v_call: TRBV5-1; j_call: TRBJ2-3; cdr3_nt: TGCGCCAGCAGCTTCACGCCCGGGGCAGATACGCAGTATTTT; cdr3_aa: CASSFTPGADTQYF
clone_size: once; d_call: -; v_call: TRBV9; j_call: TRBJ2-2; cdr3_nt: TGTGCCAGCAGGGGACTCACCACCGGGGAGCTGTTTTTT; cdr3_aa: CASRGLTTGELFF
clone_size: -; d_call: TRBD1; v_call: TRBV5-4; j_call: TRBJ2-7; cdr3_nt: TGTGCCAGCAGCTCTGGGACAGAATACGAGCAGTACTTC; cdr3_aa: CASSSGTEYEQYF